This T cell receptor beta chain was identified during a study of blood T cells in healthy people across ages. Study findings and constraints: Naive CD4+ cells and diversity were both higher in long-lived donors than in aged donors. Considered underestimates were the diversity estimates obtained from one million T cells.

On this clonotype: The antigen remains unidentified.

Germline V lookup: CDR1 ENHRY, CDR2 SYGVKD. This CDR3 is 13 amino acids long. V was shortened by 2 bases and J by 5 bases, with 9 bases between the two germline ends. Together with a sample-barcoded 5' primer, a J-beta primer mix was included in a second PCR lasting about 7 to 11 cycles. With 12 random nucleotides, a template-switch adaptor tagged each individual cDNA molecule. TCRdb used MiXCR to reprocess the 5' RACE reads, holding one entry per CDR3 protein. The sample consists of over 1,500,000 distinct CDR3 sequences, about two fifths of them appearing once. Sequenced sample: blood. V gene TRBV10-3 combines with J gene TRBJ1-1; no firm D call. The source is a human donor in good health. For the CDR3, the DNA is TGTGCCATCAGTGAGGAAATCACTACTGAAGCTTTCTTT. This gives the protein CAISEEITTEAFF.